These 30 T cell receptor beta chains originate from one sample sequenced in a study of blood T cells in healthy people across ages. With a J-beta primer mix and a sample-barcoded 5' primer, a second PCR ran about 6 to 11 cycles. TCRdb itself ran the 5' RACE reads through MiXCR, one entry per CDR3 protein. The table lists under 2 million distinct CDR3 sequences, about 35% of them singletons. The sample taken for sequencing was blood. Receptors were obtained from a woman aged 30 to 39 in good health.

This clonotype was picked up a small number of times. This chain joins TRBV6-5 and TRBJ2-3; D gene unclear. Trimming shortened V by 2 bases and J by 2 bases, and 11 bases separated the two germline ends. The CDR3 sequence is 15 residues long. Germline CDR1 reads MNHEY; CDR2 reads SVGAGI. The CDR3 DNA follows: TGTGCCAGCAGTTACACGCCCGACACCACAGATACGCAGTATTTT. Protein: CASSYTPDTTDTQYF.

This chain links TRBV3-1 with TRBJ2-3; D perhaps matches TRBD2 (5 bases). Trimming pared 6 bases from V and 4 bases from J, leaving 14 bases between. Germline V gene lookup returns CDR1 LGHDT and CDR2 YNNKEL (reference sequence). The CDR3 totals 14 residues. CDR3 residues: CASSPSRRSDTQYF. In DNA, the CDR3 is TGTGCCAGCAGTCCTTCTAGGAGGTCAGATACGCAGTATTTT.

This clonotype has only a few counts. One end of the junction is discordant with germline, which a read error may explain. The chain is built from TRBV6-6 and TRBJ2-1; 7 positions match TRBD2. This CDR3 has 14 residues. CDR1 MNHNY and CDR2 SVGAGI come from the germline V gene (reference sequence). In DNA, the CDR3 is TGTGCCAGCAGCTACTACCGGGGCGGGGGTGAGCAGTTCTTC. Its translation: CASSYYRGGGEQFF.

The chain has TRBV3-1 and TRBJ2-7; 9 bases are shared with TRBD2. The CDR3 sequence is 15 residues long. Germline V gene lookup returns CDR1 LGHDT and CDR2 YNNKEL (reference sequence). The V segment lost 4 bases and the J segment 6 bases; nucleotides outside the gene matches: 10. The chain's CDR3 is CASSLLGGGASEQYF. CDR3 DNA: TGTGCCAGCAGCCTCCTTGGCGGGGGGGCCAGCGAGCAGTACTTC.

In its sample, this clonotype was seen a few times. J is TRBJ2-1 and V is TRBV20-1, with TRBD2 matching over 8 bases. Germline V gene sequence: CDR1 DFQATT, CDR2 SNEGSKA (reference sequence). V trimming: 2 bases; J trimming: 6 bases; junction bases outside the gene matches: 6. The CDR3 is 14 amino acids. The CDR3 nucleotides are TGCAGTGCTAGACCGGGAGGGCCTGGCAATGAGCAGTTCTTC. Translating gives CSARPGGPGNEQFF.

This clonotype has just a few counts. Mismatch with germline at one junction end may stem from a read error. The V gene is TRBV5-1, the J gene TRBJ2-3, with TRBD1 as a possible D gene (7 bases). The germline V gene has CDR1 SGHRS and CDR2 YFSETQ. There are 15 residues in the CDR3. The CDR3 region has the DNA TGCACCAGCTCCTTTCAGGGGGGACTCACAGATACGCAGTATTTT. Translated: CTSSFQGGLTDTQYF. Full variable domain (outside the CDR3, taken from reference TRBV5-1 and TRBJ2-3): KAGVTQTPRYLIKTRGQQVTLSCSPISGHRSVSWYQQTPGQGLQFLFEYFSETQRNKGNFPGRFSGRQFSNSRSEMNVSTLELGDSALYLCTSSFQGGLTDTQYFGPGTRLTVL.

This clonotype was seen more than once but under ten times. This could be a read error, since a much larger clone is one nucleotide away. The CDR3 is CTSSQGIDTDTQYF. In DNA form, the CDR3 reads TGTACCAGCAGCCAAGGTATAGACACAGATACGCAGTATTTT. The J gene is TRBJ2-3, the V gene TRBV4-2; D remains ambiguous. Germline lookup yields CDR1 LGHNA and CDR2 YNFKEQ. The CDR3 is 14 amino acids.

This clonotype was detected once. This chain joins TRBV23-1 and TRBJ1-2, with D maybe TRBD1 (6 bases). TRBV23-1 has ORF status, its function being uncertain. The ends were cut back, 2 bases at V and 2 bases at J, with 18 bases in the middle. There are 17 residues in the CDR3. The CDR3: CASSQPTQDRINYGYTF. The CDR3 nucleotides are TGCGCCAGCAGTCAACCGACCCAGGACAGAATCAACTATGGCTACACCTTC.

This clonotype was counted only a few times. The chain carries TRBV7-3 and TRBJ2-1; 9 nucleotides agree with TRBD2. The CDR3 spans 16 residues. Germline-derived CDR1 and CDR2 are SGHTA and FQGTGA. V lost 1 base to trimming and J lost 6 bases; unmatched junction nucleotides: 7. The CDR3 loop is CASSLNAGGSRNEQFF. The CDR3 DNA is TGTGCCAGCAGCTTAAACGCGGGAGGGTCGCGCAATGAGCAGTTCTTC.

This clonotype was counted a few times. The V gene is TRBV4-1, the J gene TRBJ2-7, with 8 positions matching TRBD2. Trimming at V came to 1 base and at J to 1 base, leaving 6 bases not matched to a gene. This CDR3 region has 16 residues. Germline V lookup: CDR1 MGHRA, CDR2 YSYEKL. The CDR3 DNA reads TGCGCCAGCAGCCAAGGGGGTAGCGGGGTATCCTACGAGCAGTACTTC. This sequence encodes CASSQGGSGVSYEQYF.

The chain employs TRBV5-6 and TRBJ2-1; 8 bases align to TRBD1. V was clipped by 0 bases and J by 14 bases; unmatched bases: 10. Per germline, CDR1 SGHDT and CDR2 YYEEEE. This CDR3 has 14 amino acids. CDR3 bases: TGTGCCAGCAGCTTGGAAGCAGGGGGCCCCCAAGAGTTCTTC. It encodes CASSLEAGGPQEFF.

The chain links TRBV4-1 to TRBJ1-1, with 12 bases fitting TRBD1. This CDR3 contains 17 residues. The V gene's germline CDR1 is MGHRA and CDR2 YSYEKL. The junction had 6 bases not matched to a gene; V was cut back by 4 bases and J by 0 bases. DNA for the CDR3: TGCGCCAGCAGCCCAGGGACAGGGGGCCCTATGAACACTGAAGCTTTCTTT. This gives the protein CASSPGTGGPMNTEAFF.

In its sample, this clonotype was seen a few times. The chain is built from TRBV6-5 and TRBJ1-5; weak D call: TRBD1 (6 bases). CDR3 length: 14 amino acids. V lost 11 bases, J lost 4 bases, and 18 bases lay in between. Germline CDR1 is MNHEY and CDR2 is SVGAGI. DNA of the CDR3: TGTGCCTCACGGTTCGGGGGCCCTAATCAGCCCCAGCATTTT. This translates into CASRFGGPNQPQHF.

Only a few counts were recorded for this clonotype. The CDR3 coding sequence is TGTGCCAGCAGCTTAGGGAGGGGGCCACGAACAGATACGCAGTATTTT. As protein: CASSLGRGPRTDTQYF. The chain combines TRBV7-8 with TRBJ2-3; perhaps TRBD1 as D (7 bases). The CDR3 loop spans 16 amino acids. CDR1 is SGHVS and CDR2 is FQNEAQ in the germline V gene. With 1 base removed from V and 3 bases from J, the gap between germline ends came to 14 bases. Using reference TRBV7-8 and TRBJ2-3 for the parts outside the CDR3, the full variable domain is GAGVSQSPRYKVAKRGQDVALRCDPISGHVSLFWYQQALGQGPEFLTYFQNEAQLDKSGLPSDRFFAERPEGSVSTLKIQRTQQEDSAVYLCASSLGRGPRTDTQYFGPGTRLTVL.

As regards this clonotype: One end of the junction does not line up with germline, which may come from a read error. This sequence joins TRBV5-1 and TRBJ2-4; D remains ambiguous. Germline V gene lookup returns CDR1 SGHRS and CDR2 YFSETQ. CDR3 length equals 13 residues. The CDR3 nucleotides are TGCGTCAGCAGCCCCCTTCAGTCGGGTGAGCAGTACTTC. Protein: CVSSPLQSGEQYF.

This clonotype was counted between two and nine times. The chain couples TRBV27 to TRBJ2-2; D remains ambiguous. The CDR3 covers 17 residues. The V and J ends lost 5 bases and 6 bases respectively, with 22 bases between them. CDR1 is MNHEY and CDR2 is SMNVEV in the germline V gene (reference sequence). The CDR3 loop is CASSLPRSQEFPGELFF. The DNA of the CDR3 is TGTGCCAGCAGTCTCCCCCGCTCTCAGGAGTTCCCCGGGGAGCTGTTTTTT.

This chain joins TRBV9 and TRBJ1-1; a weak D match, TRBD1 (5 bases). Germline V lookup: CDR1 SGDLS, CDR2 YYNGEE. V was pared by 0 bases and J by 6 bases, with 12 bases between. CDR3 length equals 14 residues. CDR3 bases: TGTGCCAGCAGCGTAGAGGGGCAAGACGCTGAAGCTTTCTTT. It yields the protein CASSVEGQDAEAFF. Using reference TRBV9 and TRBJ1-1 for the parts outside the CDR3, the full variable domain is DSGVTQTPKHLITATGQRVTLRCSPRSGDLSVYWYQQSLDQGLQFLIQYYNGEERAKGNILERFSAQQFPDLHSELNLSSLELGDSALYFCASSVEGQDAEAFFGQGTRLTVV.

This clonotype was detected a few times. The genes are TRBV3-1 and TRBJ2-3; maybe TRBD2 (7 bases). From germline, CDR1 is LGHDT and CDR2 YNNKEL (reference sequence). This CDR3 is built from 16 residues. V lost 1 base to trimming and J lost 6 bases, with 17 bases between them. CDR3 loop: CASSQGVGGGRDTQYF. The CDR3, as DNA: TGTGCCAGCAGCCAAGGCGTAGGGGGGGGCCGGGATACGCAGTATTTT.

This clonotype was picked up a small number of times. The chain combines TRBV20-1 with TRBJ2-3; the match to TRBD2 covers 7 bases. CDR1 DFQATT and CDR2 SNEGSKA come from the germline V gene (reference sequence). This CDR3 has 21 residues. Trimming cost V 3 bases and J 0 bases; bases outside gene matches: 24. CDR3 sequence: CSASGPFPAGAPFYSTDTQYF. Here the CDR3 DNA reads TGCAGTGCTAGTGGGCCCTTCCCCGCGGGAGCACCATTTTATAGCACAGATACGCAGTATTTT.

This chain links TRBV12-3 or TRBV12-4 with TRBJ2-5; D ambiguous. V shed 6 bases and J shed 5 bases, with 10 bases lying between them. The length of the CDR3 is 12 residues. CDR3 loop: CASSEFGETQYF. CDR3 nucleotides: TGTGCCAGCAGCGAGTTTGGGGAGACCCAGTACTTC.

This clonotype was counted a few times. One junction end does not reproduce the germline sequence, and a read error may be involved. This chain uses TRBV10-1 with TRBJ1-2, with TRBD1 matching 9 bases. The CDR3 length is 14 residues. Germline CDR1 and CDR2: WNHNN and SYGVQD (reference sequence). CDR3: CTSSDTGGERGYTF. The CDR3 DNA follows: TGCACCAGCAGTGACACAGGGGGCGAAAGAGGCTACACCTTC.

In this sample, this clonotype turned up a few times. The chain has TRBV2 and TRBJ2-7; weak D call: TRBD1 (6 bases). V lost 6 bases and J 3 bases, leaving 9 bases between the germline ends. This CDR3 has 12 residues. The germline gives CDR1 SNHLY, CDR2 FYNNEI. CDR3 coding DNA: TGTGCCAGCAGGAGGACAGACTACGAGCAGTACTTC. It encodes CASRRTDYEQYF.

This chain links TRBV7-2 with TRBJ2-7; D gene ambiguous. CDR1 and CDR2 (germline): SGHTA, FQGNSA. The CDR3 has 15 amino acids. V gave up 1 base and J gave up 0 bases, with 10 bases separating them. Here the CDR3 reads CASSLGSVSSYEQYF. DNA for the CDR3: TGTGCCAGCAGCTTAGGGTCCGTCAGCTCCTACGAGCAGTACTTC.

This clonotype was detected a few times. This chain joins TRBV6-6 and TRBJ1-1; weak D call: TRBD1 (5 bases). Germline-derived CDR1 and CDR2 are MNHNY and SVGAGI (reference sequence). This CDR3 region has 15 residues. V was cut by 5 bases and J by 4 bases, with 17 bases left in between. In DNA form, the CDR3 reads TGTGCCAGCAGTCGCCCCCGAGGGAGGGGCACTGAAGCTTTCTTT. This encodes CASSRPRGRGTEAFF.

The chain has TRBV12-5 and TRBJ2-5, with 11 nucleotides matching TRBD2. The tail of the sequence fits TRBJ2-7 better, so the J call may be wrong. CDR3 length: 16 amino acids. Germline lookup yields CDR1 LGHNT and CDR2 FRNRAP. CDR3 bases: TGTGCTAGTGGTTTGGCGACTAGCGGGACGCCCTACGAGCAGTACTTC. Protein: CASGLATSGTPYEQYF.

The rearrangement links TRBV18 to TRBJ2-7; possibly TRBD1 or TRBD2 for D (5 bases each). Germline values: CDR1 KGHSH, CDR2 LQKENI. This CDR3 comprises 16 residues. V was clipped by 9 bases and J by 3 bases, with 24 bases between them. CDR3 loop: CASPRIGDPSDYEQYF. DNA of the CDR3: TGTGCCAGTCCACGCATCGGGGACCCCTCAGACTACGAGCAGTACTTC.

The chain links TRBV30 to TRBJ1-1; D is uncertain. The CDR3 contains 12 residues. Germline CDR1 GTSNPN, CDR2 SVGIG (reference sequence). Trimming took 3 bases from V and 8 from J, leaving 13 bases between them. CDR3 bases: TGTGCCTGGAGCCGACAACTATTAGAAGCTTTCTTT. Its translation is CAWSRQLLEAFF.

This clonotype was recorded many times. The chain employs TRBV5-6 and TRBJ2-3; 15 nucleotides match TRBD2. V dropped 4 bases and J dropped 4; count of bases not matched to a gene: 10. From germline, CDR1 is SGHDT and CDR2 YYEEEE. The CDR3 has 18 residues. CDR3 DNA: TGTGCCAGCAGCATCAGCGGGACTAGCGGGGGGCCGCCAGATACGCAGTATTTT. The encoded protein is CASSISGTSGGPPDTQYF.

V gene TRBV6-1 combines with J gene TRBJ2-7; the D gene could be TRBD1 or TRBD2 (5 bases each). The CDR3 is made up of 14 amino acids. V was cut by 7 bases and J by 2 bases, with 15 bases left in between. Germline CDR1 MNHNS, CDR2 SASEGT. This CDR3 reads CASMRGAYPYEQYF. The CDR3 DNA reads TGTGCCAGCATGAGGGGCGCTTACCCCTACGAGCAGTACTTC.

This clonotype was seen a single time. This chain connects TRBV5-1 to TRBJ2-4; 9 nucleotides align to TRBD2. The end of the DNA fits TRBJ2-5 better, so the J call may be wrong. The CDR3 runs to 17 residues. Per germline, CDR1 SGHRS and CDR2 YFSETQ. The CDR3 region is CASSLAGGGGAAKTQYF. In nucleotides, the CDR3 is TGCGCCAGCAGCTTGGCCGGGGGCGGGGGGGCCGCGAAGACCCAGTACTTC.